The 29 T cell receptor beta chains listed next were all sequenced from one sample in a study of blood T cell repertoires in COVID-19. The assay was immunoSEQ multiplex PCR, and TCRdb's table has in-frame clones only and misses some. The table records some 150,000 clones, 83% of them present only once. Sequenced: PBMCs or T cells enriched from blood (not recorded which). The receptors derive from a woman aged 50 to 60 in a cohort exposed to, infected with or recovered from COVID-19 (not recorded which).

The chain recombines TRBV11-2 with TRBJ1-1; D might be TRBD1 (6 bases). V lost 0 bases and J lost 7, with 6 bases in between. Germline lookup yields CDR1 SGHAT and CDR2 FQNNGV. This CDR3 region has 12 residues. CDR3 DNA sequence: TGTGCCAGCAGCTTAGACAGGGGTGAAGCTTTCTTT. It encodes CASSLDRGEAFF.

The chain uses TRBV5-1 and TRBJ1-1; D is undetermined. V lost 4 bases and J lost 6, with 19 bases in between. The CDR3 spans 15 residues. Looked up from germline, CDR1 is SGHRS and CDR2 is YFSETQ. CDR3 coding DNA: TGCGCCAGCAGCCCGGGTGGCAGAGAAGCCCCTGAAGCTTTCTTT. It yields the protein CASSPGGREAPEAFF.

The chain is built from TRBV27 and TRBJ2-5, with 9 bases lining up with TRBD1. Looked up from germline, CDR1 is MNHEY and CDR2 is SMNVEV (reference sequence). This CDR3 comprises 14 residues. Trimming at V came to 3 bases and at J to 5 bases, leaving 4 bases not matched to a gene. The CDR3 protein is CASSFTGGGETQYF. DNA of the CDR3: TGTGCCAGCAGTTTTACAGGGGGCGGGGAGACCCAGTACTTC.

The chain recombines TRBV28 with TRBJ1-4, with a weak D call TRBD1 (5 bases). Germline V CDR1 and CDR2: MDHEN, SYDVKM. The CDR3 has 14 amino acids. V was pared by 3 bases and J by 8 bases, with 13 bases between. The CDR3: CASSFRQGGEKLFF. The CDR3 DNA follows: TGTGCCAGCAGTTTCAGGCAGGGAGGGGAAAAACTGTTTTTT.

The chain employs TRBV2 and TRBJ2-3; 11 bases line up with TRBD2. V lost 2 bases to trimming and J lost 4 bases; unmatched junction nucleotides: 5. CDR1 is SNHLY and CDR2 is FYNNEI in the germline V gene. The CDR3 runs 16 residues. CDR3 region: CASSEYTSGSADTQYF. The DNA for the CDR3 is TGTGCCAGCAGTGAATATACTAGCGGGAGCGCAGATACGCAGTATTTT.

The chain carries TRBV13 and TRBJ1-1; 7 nucleotides agree with TRBD1. V was pared by 0 bases and J by 4 bases, with 5 bases of the junction left unmatched. This CDR3 region has 15 residues. Germline assignment: CDR1 PRHDT and CDR2 FYEKMQ (reference sequence). The CDR3 nucleotides read TGTGCCAGCAGCTTAGGGGACAGGTCGGGCACTGAAGCTTTCTTT. Its protein product is CASSLGDRSGTEAFF.

J is TRBJ1-1 and V is TRBV27; 10 bases align to TRBD1. The CDR3 totals 14 residues. V gave up 2 bases and J gave up 6 bases; unmatched junction bases: 3. Germline loops: CDR1 MNHEY, CDR2 SMNVEV (reference sequence). The CDR3 region is CASSLDRGLSEAFF. CDR3 nucleotides: TGTGCCAGCAGTTTAGACAGGGGGCTGTCTGAAGCTTTCTTT.

The chain is built from TRBV3-1 (or the pseudogene TRBV3-2) and TRBJ1-6; 7 nucleotides align to TRBD1. V gave up 0 bases and J gave up 6 bases; unmatched junction bases: 14. Germline V CDR1 and CDR2: LGHDT, YNNKEL (reference sequence). The length of the CDR3 is 19 residues. The CDR3 protein is CASSQDLGTDTSGNSPLHF. CDR3 nucleotides: TGTGCCAGCAGCCAAGACCTCGGGACAGACACCTCGGGTAATTCACCCCTCCACTTT.

The chain couples TRBV28 to TRBJ1-3; weak D call: TRBD1 (6 bases). This CDR3 region has 17 residues. Germline CDR1 MDHEN, CDR2 SYDVKM. V was shortened by 4 bases and J by 0 bases, with 16 bases between the two germline ends. CDR3 in DNA: TGTGCCAGCAGTTCCCCAGGGGTTTGGGGCTCTGGAAACACCATATATTTT. Its translation: CASSSPGVWGSGNTIYF.

The chain links TRBV30 to TRBJ2-1; 9 bases align to TRBD1. CDR3 length: 13 amino acids. V lost 2 bases to trimming and J lost 7 bases; unmatched junction nucleotides: 3. Germline CDR1 reads GTSNPN; CDR2 reads SVGIG (reference sequence). The CDR3: CAWSPDRGNEQFF. As DNA, the CDR3 is TGTGCCTGGAGTCCGGACAGGGGAAATGAGCAGTTCTTC.

This chain uses TRBV28 with TRBJ2-7, with 7 bases that match TRBD2. CDR3 length: 14 amino acids. Germline V gene lookup returns CDR1 MDHEN and CDR2 SYDVKM. V dropped 2 bases and J dropped 6; count of bases not matched to a gene: 7. CDR3 bases: TGTGCCAGCAGTTTAGGGGGGGGTTTAAGCGAGCAGTACTTC. Its protein product is CASSLGGGLSEQYF.

This clone showed up just once. One end of the junction varies from germline; a read error may be responsible. V usage is TRBV7-7 and J usage is TRBJ2-5, with D possibly being TRBD2 (6 bases). CDR3 size: 14 residues. In germline, CDR1 is SSHAT, CDR2 FNYEAQ (reference sequence). The CDR3, as DNA: TGTGCTAGCAGCTTAGCTAGCGTCGGAGAGACCCAGTACTTC. It encodes CASSLASVGETQYF.

Only a few counts were recorded for this clone. This chain joins TRBV21-1 and TRBJ2-2; the tabulated D call, TRBD2, remains unverified against the DNA. TRBV21-1 is classified as a pseudogene. CDR3 length equals 14 residues. The CDR3 DNA reads TGTGCCAGCAAGGCGGGGAGGAACACCGGGGAGCTGTTTTTT. Protein product: CASKAGRNTGELFF.

The chain joins TRBV7-9 to TRBJ1-5, with a weak D call TRBD1 (6 bases). CDR1 SEHNR and CDR2 FQNEAQ come from the germline V gene (reference sequence). Trimming pared 6 bases from V and 3 bases from J, leaving 18 bases between. This CDR3 has 16 residues. As DNA, the CDR3 is TGTGCCAGCAGTCGAGACACAGGGCATAACAATCAGCCCCAGCATTTT. Amino acids: CASSRDTGHNNQPQHF.

V is TRBV29-1 and J is TRBJ1-2; a possible D gene is TRBD1 (6 bases). The CDR3 length is 12 residues. V was shortened by 6 bases and J by 8 bases, with 16 bases between the two germline ends. The V gene's germline CDR1 is SQVTM and CDR2 ANQGSEA. The CDR3 region is CSVYRDNKGYTF. The CDR3 bases are TGCAGCGTATATCGGGACAACAAAGGCTACACCTTC.

This chain links TRBV18 with TRBJ2-1; the D is unclear. Looked up from germline, CDR1 is KGHSH and CDR2 is LQKENI. The CDR3 totals 17 residues. The V and J ends lost 3 bases and 4 bases respectively, with 19 bases between them. The DNA of the CDR3 is TGTGCCAGCTCACCCCCCCCTAGTATCCCATCATACAATGAGCAGTTCTTC. It translates to CASSPPPSIPSYNEQFF.

V gene TRBV19 combines with J gene TRBJ2-7, with 8 bases matching TRBD1. The CDR3 covers 13 residues. After removal of 5 bases from V and 6 bases from J, the junction contained 6 bases not matched to a gene. Germline V gene data show CDR1 as LNHDA and CDR2 as SQIVND (reference sequence). CDR3 residues: CASSPRTGREQYF. CDR3 nucleotides: TGTGCCAGTAGTCCCCGGACAGGGCGCGAGCAGTACTTC.

The chain couples TRBV3-1 (or the pseudogene TRBV3-2) to TRBJ1-6; TRBD1 agrees at 9 bases. Germline loops: CDR1 LGHDT, CDR2 YNNKEL (reference sequence). CDR3 length: 16 residues. The trim removed 1 base at V and 7 bases at J, leaving 5 bases unmatched. The CDR3 DNA follows: TGTGCCAGCAGCCAAGGGGTCACAGGGGGCAATTCACCCCTCCACTTT. Translating it yields CASSQGVTGGNSPLHF.

J is TRBJ2-7 and V is TRBV6-9, with D perhaps TRBD2 (5 bases). This CDR3 has 16 residues. Germline V gene data show CDR1 as MNHGY and CDR2 as SVAAGI. Trimming shortened V by 3 bases and J by 2 bases, and 17 bases separated the two germline ends. In DNA form, the CDR3 reads TGTGCCAGCAGTTACCCCCGCGGGTTTAACCCCTACGAGCAGTACTTC. Encoded protein: CASSYPRGFNPYEQYF.

The chain employs TRBV9 and TRBJ2-3, with TRBD2 identical over 10 bases. This CDR3 spans 15 amino acids. V shed 4 bases and J 2 bases; nucleotides not matched to a gene: 4. Germline CDR1 and CDR2: SGDLS and YYNGEE. CDR3 loop: CASSLGTSDTDTQYF. CDR3 in DNA: TGTGCCAGCAGCCTAGGGACTAGCGACACAGATACGCAGTATTTT.

This sequence joins TRBV28 and TRBJ2-3; a weak D match, TRBD1 (6 bases). V dropped 5 bases and J dropped 2 bases, with 14 bases sitting between them. CDR3 length: 15 residues. Germline CDR1 and CDR2: MDHEN and SYDVKM. This chain's CDR3 is CASSRGQTVTDTQYF. Here the CDR3 DNA reads TGTGCCAGCAGTCGAGGACAGACAGTCACAGATACGCAGTATTTT.

The chain recombines TRBV2 with TRBJ2-3; D gene ambiguous. CDR3 length equals 13 residues. Germline V gene data show CDR1 as SNHLY and CDR2 as FYNNEI. V lost 2 bases, J lost 4 bases, and 7 bases lay in between. The CDR3 reads CASSESGADTQYF. As DNA, the CDR3 is TGTGCCAGCAGTGAATCAGGTGCAGATACGCAGTATTTT.

The gene calls are TRBV19 and TRBJ1-5; tentative D call: TRBD1 (6 bases). Per germline, CDR1 LNHDA and CDR2 SQIVND (reference sequence). The V end lost 7 bases, the J end lost 2 bases, and 12 bases lay between the germline ends. The CDR3 is 14 amino acids. In DNA, the CDR3 is TGTGCCAGTATATGGGCAGGGGGCAATCAGCCCCAGCATTTT. Translated, it gives CASIWAGGNQPQHF.

The chain is built from TRBV15 and TRBJ2-1; D might be TRBD2 (5 bases). In germline, CDR1 is LNHNV, CDR2 YYDKDF (reference sequence). The CDR3 runs 15 residues. The V end lost 5 bases, the J end lost 8 bases, and 19 bases lay between the germline ends. The CDR3 DNA follows: TGTGCCACCAGCGGACGGGTGTCTGGAGGTGATGAGCAGTTCTTC. Its protein is CATSGRVSGGDEQFF.

The V gene is TRBV19, the J gene TRBJ1-5; 10 nucleotides match TRBD1. V dropped 9 bases and J dropped 4; count of bases not matched to a gene: 15. There are 17 residues in the CDR3. The germline gives CDR1 LNHDA, CDR2 SQIVND (reference sequence). The CDR3 sequence is CASAPRQGAPLNQPQHF. CDR3 DNA sequence: TGTGCCAGCGCCCCTCGACAGGGGGCTCCTTTAAATCAGCCCCAGCATTTT. Full variable domain (missing parts from reference TRBV19 and TRBJ1-5): DGGITQSPKYLFRKEGQNVTLSCEQNLNHDAMYWYRQDPGQGLRLIYYSQIVNDFQKGDIAEGYSVSREKKESFPLTVTSAQKNPTAFYLCASAPRQGAPLNQPQHFGDGTRLSIL.

The chain carries TRBV19 and TRBJ2-7, with TRBD1 matching over 9 bases. The CDR3 length is 16 residues. The V segment lost 3 bases and the J segment 1 base; nucleotides outside the gene matches: 7. In germline, CDR1 is LNHDA, CDR2 SQIVND (reference sequence). CDR3 loop: CASSISGTGISYEQYF. The CDR3 region has the DNA TGTGCCAGTAGTATCTCCGGGACAGGGATTTCCTACGAGCAGTACTTC.

Notes on this clone: At one end, the junction sequence differs from germline, possibly due to a read error. The chain combines TRBV6-5 with TRBJ1-2, with 7 bases fitting TRBD1. The CDR3 totals 15 residues. Germline V gives CDR1 MNHEY, CDR2 SVGAGI. The DNA of the CDR3 is TGTGCCAGCAGTAACTCAGGGGGAAGTAACTATGGCTACACCTTC. This sequence encodes CASSNSGGSNYGYTF.

This chain connects TRBV7-3 to TRBJ1-1; a possible D gene is TRBD1 (5 bases). The length of the CDR3 is 14 residues. Trimming removed 1 base at V and 5 bases at J, with 11 bases between. The germline gives CDR1 SGHTA, CDR2 FQGTGA. As DNA, the CDR3 is TGTGCCAGCAGCTTAATGGGGGAGGGTACTGAAGCTTTCTTT. Its translation is CASSLMGEGTEAFF. Combining the CDR3 with reference TRBV7-3 and TRBJ1-1 gives the whole variable domain GAGVSQTPSNKVTEKGKYVELRCDPISGHTALYWYRQSLGQGPEFLIYFQGTGAADDSGLPNDRFFAVRPEGSVSTLKIQRTERGDSAVYLCASSLMGEGTEAFFGQGTRLTVV.

The V gene is TRBV19, the J gene TRBJ2-1, with 16 bases aligning to TRBD2. The germline gives CDR1 LNHDA, CDR2 SQIVND (reference sequence). V was pared by 5 bases and J by 7 bases, with 8 bases of the junction left unmatched. The CDR3 runs to 17 residues. The CDR3 sequence is CASSGTSGRGAGNEQFF. CDR3 coding DNA: TGTGCCAGTAGTGGGACTAGCGGGAGGGGCGCAGGAAATGAGCAGTTCTTC.